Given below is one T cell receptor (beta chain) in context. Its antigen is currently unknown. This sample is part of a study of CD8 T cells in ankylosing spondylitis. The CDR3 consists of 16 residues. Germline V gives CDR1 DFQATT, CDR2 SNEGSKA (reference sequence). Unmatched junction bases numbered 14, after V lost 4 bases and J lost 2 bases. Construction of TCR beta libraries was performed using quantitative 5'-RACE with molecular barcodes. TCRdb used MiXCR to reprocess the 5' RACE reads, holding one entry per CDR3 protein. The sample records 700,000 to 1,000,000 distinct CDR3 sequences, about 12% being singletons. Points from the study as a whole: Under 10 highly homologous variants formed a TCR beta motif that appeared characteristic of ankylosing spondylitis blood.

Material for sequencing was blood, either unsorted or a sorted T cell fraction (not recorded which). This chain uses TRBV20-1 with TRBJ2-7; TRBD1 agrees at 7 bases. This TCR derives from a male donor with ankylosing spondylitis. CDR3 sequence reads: CSANKQGRLSTYEQYF. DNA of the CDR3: TGCAGTGCTAACAAACAGGGGCGGCTATCGACCTACGAGCAGTACTTC.